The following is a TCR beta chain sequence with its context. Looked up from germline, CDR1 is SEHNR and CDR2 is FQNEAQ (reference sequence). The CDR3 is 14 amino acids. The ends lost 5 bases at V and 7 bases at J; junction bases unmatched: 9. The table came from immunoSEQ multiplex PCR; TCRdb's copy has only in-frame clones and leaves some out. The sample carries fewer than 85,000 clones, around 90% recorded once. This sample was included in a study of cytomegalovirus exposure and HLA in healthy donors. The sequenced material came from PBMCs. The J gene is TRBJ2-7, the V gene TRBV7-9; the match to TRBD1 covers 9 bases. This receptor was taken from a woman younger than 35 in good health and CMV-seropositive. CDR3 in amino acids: CASSPGQGGREQYF. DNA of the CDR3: TGTGCCAGCAGCCCGGGACAGGGTGGGAGAGAGCAGTACTTC.